One sample yielded the 10 T cell receptor beta chains listed below, sequenced in a study of tumor-infiltrating lymphocytes in oesophageal squamous cell carcinoma listed by TCRdb under 2016. The library was obtained by PCR. These reads were obtained on an Illumina HiSeq 2000. The public reads were reprocessed in TCRdb via fastp at Q25 and MiXCR, keeping in-frame beta chains. Merged by CDR3 protein, the rows form single entries marked with the most common genes and DNA. The sample profile shows approximately 15,000 distinct CDR3 sequences; about 50% of them were found once. 15% to 25% of the sample rests with the top ten. Sequenced material: esophageal tumor tissue. These receptors were collected from a male donor with esophageal squamous cell carcinoma.

Within the sample, this clonotype is medium-sized. V and J are TRBV7-9 and TRBJ2-1; D may be TRBD2 (5 bases). CDR3 length: 14 amino acids. Trimming left V 7 bases short and J 0 bases short, with 10 bases between. The germline V gene has CDR1 SEHNR and CDR2 FQNEAQ (reference sequence). CDR3 DNA: TGTGCCAGCACCGTGGGGAGCTCCTACAATGAGCAGTTCTTC. Protein: CASTVGSSYNEQFF.

V usage is TRBV6-5 and J usage is TRBJ2-5, with D unclear. The end of the DNA is better explained by TRBJ1-2, so the J call may be wrong. Germline V gene lookup returns CDR1 MNHEY and CDR2 SVGAGI. The CDR3 has 12 residues. In nucleotides, the CDR3 is TGTGCCAGCAGGTCTGGGGTCTATGGCTACACCTTC. Translated: CASRSGVYGYTF.

V usage is TRBV24-1 and J usage is TRBJ2-2; TRBD1 matches 10 bases. Germline CDR1 is KGHDR and CDR2 is SFDVKD. Trimming removed 9 bases from V and 4 bases from J; junction bases left unmatched: 4. The length of the CDR3 is 14 residues. CDR3 sequence reads: CATGGQGFTGELFF. CDR3 nucleotide sequence: TGTGCCACCGGGGGACAGGGGTTCACCGGGGAGCTGTTTTTT.

The DNA for the CDR3 is TGTGCCAGCAGCCCTACTGTACCCTCCTACAATGAGCAGTTCTTC. Amino acid sequence: CASSPTVPSYNEQFF. The chain recombines TRBV7-4 with TRBJ2-7; D is undetermined. TRBJ2-1 explains the end of the DNA better; the J call may be wrong. The CDR3 runs to 15 residues. The germline V gene encodes CDR1 SGHVT and CDR2 SQSDAQ.

This clonotype was detected only a few times. The chain employs TRBV7-8 and TRBJ2-3; D is unclear. From germline, CDR1 is SGHVS and CDR2 FQNEAQ. Trimming left V 2 bases short and J 5 bases short, with 5 bases between. The CDR3 loop spans 12 amino acids. The CDR3 DNA sequence: TGTGCCAGCAGCTTAAACCGAGATACGCAGTATTTT. It codes for CASSLNRDTQYF. Variable domain in full (rest from reference TRBV7-8 and TRBJ2-3): GAGVSQSPRYKVAKRGQDVALRCDPISGHVSLFWYQQALGQGPEFLTYFQNEAQLDKSGLPSDRFFAERPEGSVSTLKIQRTQQEDSAVYLCASSLNRDTQYFGPGTRLTVL.

The V call is TRBV7-2, the J call TRBJ2-7; TRBD1 matches 8 bases. Germline CDR1 is SGHTA and CDR2 is FQGNSA. V was pared by 5 bases and J by 4 bases, with 10 bases of the junction left unmatched. There are 15 residues in the CDR3. The CDR3 sequence: CASSIPGQDFYEQYF. Here the CDR3 DNA reads TGTGCCAGCAGCATACCGGGACAGGACTTTTACGAGCAGTACTTC.

The chain combines TRBV11-2 with TRBJ2-3; 7 nucleotides line up with TRBD2. The J call may be in error: the DNA end matches TRBJ2-1 better. The CDR3 sequence is 14 residues long. CDR1 is SGHAT and CDR2 is FQNNGV in the germline V gene. The DNA for the CDR3 is TGTGCCAGCAGCCCACGGACTAGCTACAATGAGCAGTTCTTC. Translated: CASSPRTSYNEQFF.

This clonotype occurred many times. CDR3 in amino acids: CATARSDTGELFF. In nucleotides, the CDR3 is TGCGCTACAGCGCGTAGCGACACCGGGGAGCTGTTTTTT. The chain uses TRBV10-1 and TRBJ2-2, with D perhaps TRBD2 (5 bases). The germline CDR1 and CDR2 sequences are WNHNN and SYGVQD (reference sequence). This CDR3 contains 13 residues.

The chain combines TRBV7-2 with TRBJ2-1; D unclear. V was clipped by 3 bases and J by 8 bases, with 8 bases between them. The CDR3 is made up of 12 amino acids. The germline CDR1 and CDR2 sequences are SGHTA and FQGNSA. This chain's CDR3 is CASSFRGDEQFF. CDR3 coding DNA: TGTGCCAGCAGCTTCCGAGGCGATGAGCAGTTCTTC.

The chain uses TRBV7-2 and TRBJ2-3; the D is unclear. CDR1 SGHTA and CDR2 FQGNSA come from the germline V gene. The CDR3 loop spans 12 amino acids. V shed 6 bases and J shed 6 bases, with 10 bases lying between them. The CDR3 nucleotides read TGTGCCAGCAGTCCCTATGGGGATACGCAGTATTTT. Protein sequence: CASSPYGDTQYF.